Listed below are T cell receptor beta chains from one sample, sequenced in a study of T cell clusters in autoimmune cytopenias. TCRdb reprocessed the multiplex PCR reads and keeps a single row for each CDR3 protein, giving no DNA. The ten top clones account for roughly 5.9%, within a sample of 6,500 to 10,000 distinct CDR3 sequences. Sequenced: peripheral blood. These receptors originate from a human donor with an autoimmune cytopenia or autoimmune hepatitis (not recorded which). The CDR3 runs from the conserved cysteine through the conserved F or W. Not every row has a clone size; where given, it reads once, few, many or a size class.

size	V	J	CDR3
NA	TRBV20-1	TRBJ2-3	CSATTGSRDTQYF
NA	TRBV20-1	TRBJ2-2	CSARDVVAGELFF
NA	TRBV6-5	TRBJ2-2	CANVAGADTGELFF
medium-sized	TRBV12-3/TRBV12-4	TRBJ2-3	CATRSGKGDTQYF
NA	TRBV18	TRBJ2-7	CASSPAHVSSYEQYF
NA	TRBV7-2	TRBJ2-2	CASSLQGRGTGELFF
medium-sized	TRBV12-3/TRBV12-4	TRBJ1-2	CASRPRTGGDGYTF
NA	TRBV20-1	TRBJ1-2	CSARGEFNYGYTF
NA	TRBV19	TRBJ1-4	CASINPGQHNEKLFF
NA	TRBV12-3/TRBV12-4	TRBJ2-2	CASSLGWGAGELFF
medium-sized	TRBV19	TRBJ1-1	CAATQRGYTEAFF
NA	TRBV13	TRBJ2-3	CASSSYVLGLAASPTQYF
NA	TRBV5-1	TRBJ1-1	CASSFMPGAGTEAFF
NA	TRBV5-6	TRBJ2-7	CASSLVRRDGRNYEQYF
medium-sized	TRBV6-5	TRBJ1-1	CASSYVRTGGATEAFF
NA	TRBV19	TRBJ2-7	CASSIYSGSYEQYF
NA	TRBV20-1	TRBJ1-1	CSAPLGGRWTEAFF
medium-sized	TRBV18	TRBJ2-1	CASSPGPYNEQFF
medium-sized	TRBV19	TRBJ1-5	CASSTHGQGDQPQHF
NA	TRBV7-6	TRBJ1-3	CASSLVLQGSGNTIYF
medium-sized	TRBV19	TRBJ1-4	CASTTTGGEEKLFF
NA	TRBV30	TRBJ1-5	CAWSVRGAGTGTQPQHF